This TCR beta chain was sequenced in a study of identical twins. The ends were cut back, 2 bases at V and 4 bases at J, with 17 bases in the middle. The CDR3 is 16 residues long. This clonotype was detected only a few times. Addition of a universal primer site occurred through template switching, and cDNA carried unique molecular identifiers. TCRdb reanalysed the 5' RACE reads using MiXCR and keeps one entry per CDR3 protein. The repertoire holds about 700,000 distinct CDR3 sequences, with 8.6% as singletons. These records were also assigned to another study, of yellow fever vaccine responses in identical twins.

The gene calls are TRBV12-3 or TRBV12-4 and TRBJ1-1; D uncertain. The TCR comes from a young woman in good health. Specimen: PBMCs. CDR3 nucleotides: TGTGCCAGCAGTTTACACGACCGGAGCTTGGGCACTGAAGCTTTCTTT. Translating gives CASSLHDRSLGTEAFF.